The rows below give T cell receptor beta chains drawn from one sample of a study of cytomegalovirus exposure and HLA in healthy donors. Produced via immunoSEQ multiplex PCR; TCRdb's table is partial and in-frame only. This table holds some 150,000 clones, roughly 80% found once. Sequenced: PBMCs. These receptors came from a woman aged 40-49 years in good health and CMV-seropositive. CDR3s include the opening cysteine and the closing phenylalanine or tryptophan. A D gene is named only where the DNA matches it firmly. Not every row has a clone size; where given, it reads once, few, many or a size class.

v_call: TRBV9
cdr3_length: 15
d_call: TRBD2
clone_size: -
j_call: TRBJ2-1
cdr3_nt: TGTGCCAGCAGCGCGCCGGGGGCTAGCGGGGGCTCGCAGTTCTTC
cdr3_aa: CASSAPGASGGSQFF

v_call: TRBV19
cdr3_length: 13
d_call: -
clone_size: -
j_call: TRBJ1-1
cdr3_nt: TGTGCCAGTAGTTCAGCGAGAGGCACTGAAGCTTTCTTT
cdr3_aa: CASSSARGTEAFF

v_call: TRBV28
cdr3_length: 12
d_call: -
clone_size: -
j_call: TRBJ2-7
cdr3_nt: TGTGCCAGCAGTTCTCCCCCCTACGAGCAGTACTTC
cdr3_aa: CASSSPPYEQYF

v_call: TRBV18
cdr3_length: 15
d_call: TRBD1
clone_size: -
j_call: TRBJ1-2
cdr3_nt: TGTGCCAGCTCACCGCGGGACAGGGACAACTATGGCTACACCTTC
cdr3_aa: CASSPRDRDNYGYTF

v_call: TRBV2
cdr3_length: 15
d_call: -
clone_size: few
j_call: TRBJ2-1
cdr3_nt: TGTGCCAGCAGTTCGATTCTGAGCTCCTACAATGAGCAGTTCTTC
cdr3_aa: CASSSILSSYNEQFF

v_call: TRBV10-3
cdr3_length: 15
d_call: -
clone_size: few
j_call: TRBJ1-3
cdr3_nt: TGTGCCATCCGCACTGGAGCAGGGTCGGGAAACACCATATATTTT
cdr3_aa: CAIRTGAGSGNTIYF

v_call: TRBV6-1
cdr3_length: 14
d_call: TRBD1
clone_size: -
j_call: TRBJ2-7
cdr3_nt: TGTGCCAGCAGTCGGGACAGGGAGTCCTACGAGCAGTACTTC
cdr3_aa: CASSRDRESYEQYF

v_call: TRBV10-1
cdr3_length: 13
d_call: -
clone_size: -
j_call: TRBJ1-1
cdr3_nt: TGCGCCAGCAGTGACAGTTTGAACACTGAAGCTTTCTTT
cdr3_aa: CASSDSLNTEAFF

v_call: TRBV5-1
cdr3_length: 15
d_call: TRBD2
clone_size: -
j_call: TRBJ2-1
cdr3_nt: TGCGCCAGCAGCTCTCAGGGAGCGGGGGTCAATGAGCAGTTCTTC
cdr3_aa: CASSSQGAGVNEQFF

v_call: TRBV18
cdr3_length: 15
d_call: -
clone_size: -
j_call: TRBJ1-1
cdr3_nt: TGTGCCAGCTCGTCGACGTGGGGGGAGGGAACTGAAGCTTTCTTT
cdr3_aa: CASSSTWGEGTEAFF

v_call: TRBV19
cdr3_length: 16
d_call: TRBD1
clone_size: -
j_call: TRBJ1-5
cdr3_nt: TGTGCCAGTAGGCGACAGGGGCCCTATAGCAATCAGCCCCAGCATTTT
cdr3_aa: CASRRQGPYSNQPQHF

v_call: TRBV27
cdr3_length: 13
d_call: TRBD1
clone_size: -
j_call: TRBJ2-7
cdr3_nt: TGTGCCAGCAGCCGACAGGGGGCGTACGAGCAGTACTTC
cdr3_aa: CASSRQGAYEQYF

v_call: TRBV4-1
cdr3_length: 17
d_call: TRBD2
clone_size: -
j_call: TRBJ2-3
cdr3_nt: TGCGCCAGCAGCCAAGATAAGGGCGGGGGGCCCCCAGATACGCAGTATTTT
cdr3_aa: CASSQDKGGGPPDTQYF

v_call: TRBV7-9
cdr3_length: 13
d_call: -
clone_size: few
j_call: TRBJ1-6
cdr3_nt: TGTGCCAGCAGCCCCCTATCAAATTCACCCCTCCACTTT
cdr3_aa: CASSPLSNSPLHF

v_call: TRBV10-3
cdr3_length: 15
d_call: -
clone_size: -
j_call: TRBJ2-2
cdr3_nt: TGTGCCATCAGAGAAGGACTGAGCCGTTACGGGGAGCTGTTTTTT
cdr3_aa: CAIREGLSRYGELFF

v_call: TRBV9
cdr3_length: 16
d_call: -
clone_size: -
j_call: TRBJ2-7
cdr3_nt: TGTGCCAGCAGCGTAGGGTCGGGTGGAAGCTCCTACGAGCAGTACTTC
cdr3_aa: CASSVGSGGSSYEQYF

v_call: TRBV25-1
cdr3_length: 16
d_call: TRBD1
clone_size: few
j_call: TRBJ2-7
cdr3_nt: TGTGCCAGCAGTGATTCCTTCCGGACAGGGAGTTACGAGCAGTACTTC
cdr3_aa: CASSDSFRTGSYEQYF

v_call: TRBV2
cdr3_length: 15
d_call: TRBD1
clone_size: once
j_call: TRBJ2-5
cdr3_nt: TGTGCCAGCAGTGTTGGGACAGGGCTGAAAGAGACCCAGTACTTC
cdr3_aa: CASSVGTGLKETQYF

v_call: TRBV15
cdr3_length: 12
d_call: -
clone_size: -
j_call: TRBJ2-5
cdr3_nt: TGTGCCACCAGCAGAGATTGGGCGACCCAGTACTTC
cdr3_aa: CATSRDWATQYF

v_call: TRBV4-2
cdr3_length: 13
d_call: -
clone_size: -
j_call: TRBJ1-1
cdr3_nt: TGTGCCAGCAGCTCGACAGGGAACACTGAAGCTTTCTTT
cdr3_aa: CASSSTGNTEAFF

v_call: TRBV5-1
cdr3_length: 14
d_call: -
clone_size: few
j_call: TRBJ1-6
cdr3_nt: TGCGCCAGCAAGCTCGACTCCTATAATTCACCCCTCCACTTT
cdr3_aa: CASKLDSYNSPLHF

v_call: TRBV29-1
cdr3_length: 13
d_call: TRBD1
clone_size: -
j_call: TRBJ1-4
cdr3_nt: TGCAGCGCCGAGGACAGGGCTGAGGAAAAACTGTTTTTT
cdr3_aa: CSAEDRAEEKLFF

v_call: TRBV28
cdr3_length: 16
d_call: TRBD1
clone_size: -
j_call: TRBJ1-5
cdr3_nt: TGTGCCAGCAGTTCGGACAGGGCGGAATGGAATCAGCCCCAGCATTTT
cdr3_aa: CASSSDRAEWNQPQHF

v_call: TRBV4-1
cdr3_length: 16
d_call: -
clone_size: -
j_call: TRBJ2-1
cdr3_nt: TGCGCCAGCGGACCGGGACTCAGGGGGGTCTACAATGAGCAGTTCTTC
cdr3_aa: CASGPGLRGVYNEQFF

v_call: TRBV30
cdr3_length: 22
d_call: TRBD2
clone_size: -
j_call: TRBJ2-7
cdr3_nt: TGTGCCTGGAGTGTGGGACGGGGGGGCTCTTCCCCCCAATTGTTCCTTCGATACGAGCAGTACTTC
cdr3_aa: CAWSVGRGGSSPQLFLRYEQYF

v_call: TRBV18
cdr3_length: 18
d_call: TRBD1
clone_size: -
j_call: TRBJ2-1
cdr3_nt: TGTGCCAGCTCACCTAGCCTGACCACCGGGACAGGATACAATGAGCAGTTCTTC
cdr3_aa: CASSPSLTTGTGYNEQFF

v_call: TRBV6-1
cdr3_length: 14
d_call: -
clone_size: -
j_call: TRBJ1-1
cdr3_nt: TGTGCCAGCAGTGAAGATGGCGGGAGAACCGAAGCTTTCTTT
cdr3_aa: CASSEDGGRTEAFF

v_call: TRBV5-6
cdr3_length: 16
d_call: -
clone_size: -
j_call: TRBJ1-3
cdr3_nt: TGTGCCAGCACGAGACGGCTGACTCACTCTGGAAACACCATATATTTT
cdr3_aa: CASTRRLTHSGNTIYF

v_call: TRBV4-1
cdr3_length: 16
d_call: TRBD1
clone_size: few
j_call: TRBJ1-2
cdr3_nt: TGCGCCAGCAGCCCTCGCGAGGACAGGGTGGACTATGGCTACACCTTC
cdr3_aa: CASSPREDRVDYGYTF

v_call: TRBV10-1
cdr3_length: 14
d_call: -
clone_size: -
j_call: TRBJ2-1
cdr3_nt: TGCGCCAGCAGTGAGCGACGGCGGAACAATGAGCAGTTCTTC
cdr3_aa: CASSERRRNNEQFF

v_call: TRBV5-1
cdr3_length: 15
d_call: -
clone_size: -
j_call: TRBJ2-1
cdr3_nt: TGCGCCAGCAGCCCAGGGGCCAGCTCCTACAATGAGCAGTTCTTC
cdr3_aa: CASSPGASSYNEQFF

v_call: TRBV9
cdr3_length: 15
d_call: -
clone_size: few
j_call: TRBJ1-6
cdr3_nt: TGTGCCAGCAGCGTAGGTTTATTCGCGGGTTCACCCCTCCACTTT
cdr3_aa: CASSVGLFAGSPLHF

v_call: TRBV2
cdr3_length: 16
d_call: TRBD1
clone_size: once
j_call: TRBJ2-4
cdr3_nt: TGTGCCAGCAGGGGACAGGCAAGGTGGGCCAAAAACATTCAGTACTTC
cdr3_aa: CASRGQARWAKNIQYF

v_call: TRBV5-6
cdr3_length: 14
d_call: -
clone_size: few
j_call: TRBJ2-5
cdr3_nt: TGTGCCAGCAGCTCAGGACAGAAACAAGAGACCCAGTACTTC
cdr3_aa: CASSSGQKQETQYF

v_call: TRBV9
cdr3_length: 15
d_call: -
clone_size: -
j_call: TRBJ1-2
cdr3_nt: TGTGCCAGCAGCCCGACTTCGGAGGGGAACTATGGCTACACCTTC
cdr3_aa: CASSPTSEGNYGYTF

v_call: TRBV29-1
cdr3_length: 14
d_call: -
clone_size: -
j_call: TRBJ2-2
cdr3_nt: TGCAGCGTCCCCCTACAGGGAAACACCGGGGAGCTGTTTTTT
cdr3_aa: CSVPLQGNTGELFF

v_call: TRBV6-1
cdr3_length: 15
d_call: TRBD1
clone_size: -
j_call: TRBJ1-1
cdr3_nt: TGTGCCAGCAGTGAATCCCAAGGACAGGGTTGTGAAGCTTTCTTT
cdr3_aa: CASSESQGQGCEAFF

v_call: TRBV5-6
cdr3_length: 14
d_call: TRBD1
clone_size: -
j_call: TRBJ1-2
cdr3_nt: TGTGCCAGCAGCTTCCGATGGGACAGGGATGGCTACACCTTC
cdr3_aa: CASSFRWDRDGYTF

v_call: TRBV6-1
cdr3_length: 15
d_call: -
clone_size: -
j_call: TRBJ1-1
cdr3_nt: TGTGCCAGCAGTGAAAGGGCAGGGCTTAGCACTGAAGCTTTCTTT
cdr3_aa: CASSERAGLSTEAFF

v_call: TRBV7-9
cdr3_length: 12
d_call: -
clone_size: -
j_call: TRBJ1-2
cdr3_nt: TGTGCCAGCAGCATATCTAACTATGGCTACACCTTC
cdr3_aa: CASSISNYGYTF

v_call: TRBV6-5
cdr3_length: 14
d_call: TRBD1
clone_size: few
j_call: TRBJ1-3
cdr3_nt: TGTGCCAGCAGTTCTGGACAGGGGGCGTACACCATATATTTT
cdr3_aa: CASSSGQGAYTIYF

v_call: TRBV6-5
cdr3_length: 15
d_call: -
clone_size: -
j_call: TRBJ1-4
cdr3_nt: TGTGCCAGCAGTCCCCGGACAGCTACTAATGAAAAACTGTTTTTT
cdr3_aa: CASSPRTATNEKLFF

v_call: TRBV19
cdr3_length: 14
d_call: TRBD1
clone_size: few
j_call: TRBJ1-5
cdr3_nt: TGTGCCAGTAGTAGTGACAGGGTTCCTCAGCCCCAGCATTTT
cdr3_aa: CASSSDRVPQPQHF

v_call: TRBV5-1
cdr3_length: 15
d_call: TRBD2
clone_size: -
j_call: TRBJ2-7
cdr3_nt: TGCGCCAGCAGCTTAGGCCTAGCGGTCTCCTACGAGCAGTACTTC
cdr3_aa: CASSLGLAVSYEQYF

v_call: TRBV14
cdr3_length: 15
d_call: -
clone_size: -
j_call: TRBJ1-3
cdr3_nt: TGTGCCAGCAGCCCACTTCGGACAGCCGGAAACACCATATATTTT
cdr3_aa: CASSPLRTAGNTIYF

v_call: TRBV11-2
cdr3_length: 15
d_call: TRBD2
clone_size: once
j_call: TRBJ2-7
cdr3_nt: TGTGCCAGCAGCCCGCTAGCGGGGGGCGGATACGAGCAGTACTTC
cdr3_aa: CASSPLAGGGYEQYF

v_call: TRBV2
cdr3_length: 14
d_call: -
clone_size: few
j_call: TRBJ1-1
cdr3_nt: TGTGCCAGCAGTGAACAGTTGCAGGGCGCTGAAGCTTTCTTT
cdr3_aa: CASSEQLQGAEAFF